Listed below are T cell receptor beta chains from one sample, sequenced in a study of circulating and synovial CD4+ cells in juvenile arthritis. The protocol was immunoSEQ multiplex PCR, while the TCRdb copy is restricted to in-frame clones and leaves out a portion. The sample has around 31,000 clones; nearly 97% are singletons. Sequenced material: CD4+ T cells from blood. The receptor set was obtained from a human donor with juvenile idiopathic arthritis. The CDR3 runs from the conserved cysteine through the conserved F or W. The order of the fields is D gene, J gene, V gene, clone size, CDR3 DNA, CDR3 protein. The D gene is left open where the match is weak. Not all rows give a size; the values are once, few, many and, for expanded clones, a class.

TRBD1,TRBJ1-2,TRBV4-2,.,TGTGCCAGCAGCCAAGGAGGACAGGGGAACTATGGCTACACCTTC,CASSQGGQGNYGYTF
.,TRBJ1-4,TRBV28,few,TGTGCCAGCAGTTTAAGAGCTTCTAATGAAAAACTGTTTTTT,CASSLRASNEKLFF
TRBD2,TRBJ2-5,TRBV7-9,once,TGTGCCAGCAGCACCGCCCGGGGGGGATCCCAAGAGACCCAGTACTTC,CASSTARGGSQETQYF
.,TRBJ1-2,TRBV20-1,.,TGCAGTGCCCTCGCGGGCTATGGCTACACCTTC,CSALAGYGYTF
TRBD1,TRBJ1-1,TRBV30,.,TGTGCCTGGAGTAGGGGGCAGTCTCCGGACACTGAAGCTTTCTTT,CAWSRGQSPDTEAFF
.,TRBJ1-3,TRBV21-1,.,TGCGCCAGCAGCCTCCTCAGGGGGCCTGGAAACACCATATATTTT,CASSLLRGPGNTIYF
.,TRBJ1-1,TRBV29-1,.,TGCAGCGGGGATGTCGGGGGGAGGACTGAAGCTTTCTTT,CSGDVGGRTEAFF
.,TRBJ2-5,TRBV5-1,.,TGCGCCAGCAGCTTGCGGGGGCAAGAGACCCAGTACTTC,CASSLRGQETQYF
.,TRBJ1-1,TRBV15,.,TGTGCCACCAGCAGAGATAAGAACACTGAAGCTTTCTTT,CATSRDKNTEAFF
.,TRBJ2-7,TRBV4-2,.,TGTGCCAGCAGCCAAGATTCTTCAGCAGGAGGCTACGAGCAGTACTTC,CASSQDSSAGGYEQYF
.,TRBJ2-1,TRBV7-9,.,TGTGCCAGCAGCCAATTAGCCAGTGAGCAGTTCTTC,CASSQLASEQFF
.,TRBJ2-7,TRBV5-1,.,TGCGCTAGCAGCCGTAGCCGATCCCTGGACGAGCAGTACTTC,CASSRSRSLDEQYF
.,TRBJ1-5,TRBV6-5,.,TGTGCCAGCAGGCCGGGAGAAGGGAGAAATCAGCCCCAGCATTTT,CASRPGEGRNQPQHF
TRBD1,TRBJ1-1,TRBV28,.,TGTGCCAGCAGCACCCACGGGACAGGACCACCTGAAGCTTTCTTT,CASSTHGTGPPEAFF
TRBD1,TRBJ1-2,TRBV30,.,TGTGCCTGGAGTGCCCGGGGACAGTCCTATGGCTACACCTTC,CAWSARGQSYGYTF
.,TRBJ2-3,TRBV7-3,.,TGTGCCAGCAGCTTATCGGTCCTGCGGGGAATGGGCACAGATACGCAGTATTTT,CASSLSVLRGMGTDTQYF
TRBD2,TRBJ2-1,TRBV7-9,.,TGTGCCAGCAGCCGATTACTAGCGGAGTCCAATGAGCAGTTCTTC,CASSRLLAESNEQFF
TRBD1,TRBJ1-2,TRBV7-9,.,TGTGCCAGCAGCTTAGGGGGACAGGGGCTTAGTGGCTACACCTTC,CASSLGGQGLSGYTF